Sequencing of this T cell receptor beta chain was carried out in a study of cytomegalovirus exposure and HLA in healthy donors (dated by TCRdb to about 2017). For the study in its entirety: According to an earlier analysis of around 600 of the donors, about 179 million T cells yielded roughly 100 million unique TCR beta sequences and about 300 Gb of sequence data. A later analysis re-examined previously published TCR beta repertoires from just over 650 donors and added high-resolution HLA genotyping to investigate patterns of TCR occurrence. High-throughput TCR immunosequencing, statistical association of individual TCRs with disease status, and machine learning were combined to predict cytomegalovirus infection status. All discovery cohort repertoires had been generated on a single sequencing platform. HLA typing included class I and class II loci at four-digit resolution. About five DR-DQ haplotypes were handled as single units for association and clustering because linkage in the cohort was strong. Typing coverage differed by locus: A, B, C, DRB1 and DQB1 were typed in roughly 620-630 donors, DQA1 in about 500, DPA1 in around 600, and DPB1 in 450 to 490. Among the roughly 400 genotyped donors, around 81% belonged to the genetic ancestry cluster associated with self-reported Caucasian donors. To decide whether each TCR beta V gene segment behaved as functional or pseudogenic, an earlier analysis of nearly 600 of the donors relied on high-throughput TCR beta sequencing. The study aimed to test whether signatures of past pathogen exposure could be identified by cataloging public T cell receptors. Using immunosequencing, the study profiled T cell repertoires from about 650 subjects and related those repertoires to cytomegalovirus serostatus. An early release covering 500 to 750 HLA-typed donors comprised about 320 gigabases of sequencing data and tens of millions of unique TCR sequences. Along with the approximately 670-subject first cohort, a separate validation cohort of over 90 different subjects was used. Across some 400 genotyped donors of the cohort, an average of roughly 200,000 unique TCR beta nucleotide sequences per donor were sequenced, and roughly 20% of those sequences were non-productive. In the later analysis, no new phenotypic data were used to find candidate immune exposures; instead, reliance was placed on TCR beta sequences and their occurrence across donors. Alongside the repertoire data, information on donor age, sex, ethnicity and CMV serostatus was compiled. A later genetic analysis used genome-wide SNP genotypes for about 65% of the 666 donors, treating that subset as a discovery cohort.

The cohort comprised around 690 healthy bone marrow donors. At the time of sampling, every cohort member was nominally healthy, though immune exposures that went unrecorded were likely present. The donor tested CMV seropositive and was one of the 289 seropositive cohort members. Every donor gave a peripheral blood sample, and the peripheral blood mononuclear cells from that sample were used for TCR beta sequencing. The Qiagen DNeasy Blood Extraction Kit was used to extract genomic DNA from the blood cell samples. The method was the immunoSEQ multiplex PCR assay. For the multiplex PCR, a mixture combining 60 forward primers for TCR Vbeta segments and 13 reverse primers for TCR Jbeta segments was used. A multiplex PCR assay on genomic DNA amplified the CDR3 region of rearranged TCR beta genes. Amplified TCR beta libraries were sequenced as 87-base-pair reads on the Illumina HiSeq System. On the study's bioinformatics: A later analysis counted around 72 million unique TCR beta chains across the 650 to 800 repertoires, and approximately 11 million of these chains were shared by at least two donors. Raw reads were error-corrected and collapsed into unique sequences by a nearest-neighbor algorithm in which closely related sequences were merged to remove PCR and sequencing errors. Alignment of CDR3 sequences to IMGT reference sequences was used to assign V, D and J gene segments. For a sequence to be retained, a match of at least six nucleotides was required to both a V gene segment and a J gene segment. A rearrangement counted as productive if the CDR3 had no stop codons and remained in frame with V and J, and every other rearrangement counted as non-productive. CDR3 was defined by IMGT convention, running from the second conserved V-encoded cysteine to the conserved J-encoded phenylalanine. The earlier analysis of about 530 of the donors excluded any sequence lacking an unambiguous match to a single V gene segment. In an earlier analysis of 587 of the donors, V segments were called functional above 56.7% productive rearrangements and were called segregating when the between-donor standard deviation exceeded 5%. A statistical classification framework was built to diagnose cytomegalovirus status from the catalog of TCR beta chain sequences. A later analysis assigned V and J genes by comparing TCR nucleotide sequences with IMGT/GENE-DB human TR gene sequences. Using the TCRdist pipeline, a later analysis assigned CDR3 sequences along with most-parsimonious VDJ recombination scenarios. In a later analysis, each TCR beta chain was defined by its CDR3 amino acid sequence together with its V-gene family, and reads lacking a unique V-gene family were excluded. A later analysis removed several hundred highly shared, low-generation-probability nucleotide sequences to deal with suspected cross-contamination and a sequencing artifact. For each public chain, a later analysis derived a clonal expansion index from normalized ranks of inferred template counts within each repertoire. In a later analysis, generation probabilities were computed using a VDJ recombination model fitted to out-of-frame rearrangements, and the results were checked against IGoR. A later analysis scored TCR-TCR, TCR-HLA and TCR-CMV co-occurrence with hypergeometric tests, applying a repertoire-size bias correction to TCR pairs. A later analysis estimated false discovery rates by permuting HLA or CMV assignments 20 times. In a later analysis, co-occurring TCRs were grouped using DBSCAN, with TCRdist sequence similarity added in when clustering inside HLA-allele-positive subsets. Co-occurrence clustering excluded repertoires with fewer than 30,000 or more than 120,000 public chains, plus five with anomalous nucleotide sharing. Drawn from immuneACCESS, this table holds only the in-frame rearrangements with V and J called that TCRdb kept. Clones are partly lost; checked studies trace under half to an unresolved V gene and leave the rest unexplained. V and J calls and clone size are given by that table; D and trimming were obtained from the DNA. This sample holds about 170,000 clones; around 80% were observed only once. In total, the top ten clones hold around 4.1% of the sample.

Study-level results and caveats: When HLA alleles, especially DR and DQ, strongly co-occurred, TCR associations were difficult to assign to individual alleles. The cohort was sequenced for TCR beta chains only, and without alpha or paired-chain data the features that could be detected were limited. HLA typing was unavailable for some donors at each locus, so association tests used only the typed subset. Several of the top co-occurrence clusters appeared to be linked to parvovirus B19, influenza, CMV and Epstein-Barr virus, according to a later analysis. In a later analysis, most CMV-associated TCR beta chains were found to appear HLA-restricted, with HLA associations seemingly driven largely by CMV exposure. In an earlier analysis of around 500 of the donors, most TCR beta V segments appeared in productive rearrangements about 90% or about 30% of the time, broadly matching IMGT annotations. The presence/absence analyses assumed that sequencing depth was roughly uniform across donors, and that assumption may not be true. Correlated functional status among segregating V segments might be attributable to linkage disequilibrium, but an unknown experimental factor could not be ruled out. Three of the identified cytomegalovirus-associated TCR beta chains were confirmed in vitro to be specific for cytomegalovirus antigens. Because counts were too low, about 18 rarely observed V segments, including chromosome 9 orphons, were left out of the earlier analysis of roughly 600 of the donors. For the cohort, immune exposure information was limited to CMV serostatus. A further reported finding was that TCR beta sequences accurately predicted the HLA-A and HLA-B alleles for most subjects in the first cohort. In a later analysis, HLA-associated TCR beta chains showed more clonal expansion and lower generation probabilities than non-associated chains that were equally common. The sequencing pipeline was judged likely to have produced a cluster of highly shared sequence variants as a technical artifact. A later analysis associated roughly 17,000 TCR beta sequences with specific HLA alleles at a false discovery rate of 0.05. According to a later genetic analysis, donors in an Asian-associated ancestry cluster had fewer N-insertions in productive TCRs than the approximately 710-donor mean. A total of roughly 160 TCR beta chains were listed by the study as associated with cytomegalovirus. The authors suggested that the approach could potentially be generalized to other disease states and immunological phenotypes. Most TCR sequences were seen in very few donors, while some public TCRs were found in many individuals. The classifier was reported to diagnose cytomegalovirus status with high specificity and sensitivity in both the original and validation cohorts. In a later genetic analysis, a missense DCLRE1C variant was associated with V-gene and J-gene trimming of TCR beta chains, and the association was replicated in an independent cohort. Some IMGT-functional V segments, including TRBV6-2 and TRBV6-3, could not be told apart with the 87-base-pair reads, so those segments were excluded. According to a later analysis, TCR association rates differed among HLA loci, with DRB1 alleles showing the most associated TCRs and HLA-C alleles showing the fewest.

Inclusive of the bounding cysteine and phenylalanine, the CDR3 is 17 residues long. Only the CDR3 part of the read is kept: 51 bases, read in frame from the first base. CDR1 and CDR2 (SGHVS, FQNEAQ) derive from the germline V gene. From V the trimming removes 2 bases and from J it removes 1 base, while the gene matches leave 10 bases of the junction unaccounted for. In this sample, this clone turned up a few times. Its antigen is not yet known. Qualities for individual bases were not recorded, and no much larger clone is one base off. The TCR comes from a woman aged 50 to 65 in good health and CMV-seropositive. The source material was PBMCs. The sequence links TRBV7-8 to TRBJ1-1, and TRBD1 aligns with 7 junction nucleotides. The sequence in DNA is TGTGCCAGCAGCTTAACAGGGGCTACACGCCCGAACACTGAAGCTTTCTTT. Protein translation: CASSLTGATRPNTEAFF.